This T cell receptor (beta chain) was sequenced for a study of regulatory T cells. Whole-study findings and limits: In patients, unique TRB V-J pairs were restricted and V/J usage skewed, especially in Tregs. Hydrophobic residues at CDR3 positions 6 and 7 were enriched in conventional CD4+ T cells of CD3G-deficient patients.

All CD3G-deficient patients showed autoimmunity, more severe in two. The primer mix had 52 TRBV and 13 TRBJ primers. TCRdb keeps only in-frame clones here, not all; method: immunoSEQ multiplex PCR. Among over 30,000 clones, nearly 95% were seen once, and the ten largest hold 0.85% to 1%. In the case of this clone: No antigen is known for it. One junction end does not reproduce the germline sequence, and a read error may be involved.

The CDR3 covers 14 residues. Germline lookup yields CDR1 MGHRA and CDR2 YSYEKL. The TCR sequence derives from a child aged 2 to 10 with CD3G deficiency. The rearrangement uses TRBV4-1 and TRBJ2-7, with D perhaps assigned TRBD1 or TRBD2 (6 bases each). Sequencing input: conventional CD4+ T cells sorted from blood. The CDR3 is CASSQESPRGLPDF. CDR3 in DNA: TGCGCCAGCAGCCAAGAATCCCCCAGGGGACTCCCCGACTTC.